A selection of T cell receptor beta chains follows, all from one sample in a study of blood T cell repertoires in COVID-19. Using immunoSEQ multiplex PCR, the repertoire was profiled, and TCRdb retains in-frame clones only, with some absent. The table records hundreds of thousands of clones, roughly 87% of them present only once. The specimen sequenced was peripheral blood. Receptor source: a man between 18 and 35 years old with active or convalescent COVID-19. Both conserved end residues are trimmed from each CDR3. A clone size is listed for some rows: how often the clone was seen (once, few, many), or a class if it is expanded.

v_call,j_call,clone_size,cdr3_aa
TRBV7-9,TRBJ1-1,-,ASSLVAGWGTEAF
TRBV14,TRBJ1-5,-,ASSRDREGPQH
TRBV24-1,TRBJ2-3,-,ATSRTSVDTQY
TRBV5-1,TRBJ2-2,once,ASSLVPGSGELF
TRBV5-6,TRBJ2-1,-,ASSSGSGPEQF
TRBV19,TRBJ1-6,few,ASSSGQGANSPLH
TRBV7-2,TRBJ2-1,-,ASSLDPKRNSYNEQF
TRBV2,TRBJ1-3,-,ASTRDSGNTIY
TRBV7-6,TRBJ1-1,-,ASSLTGNTEAF
TRBV11-2,TRBJ1-1,-,ASSHLGPSEGTEAF
TRBV27,TRBJ2-1,once,ASSQAAGGYNEQF
TRBV2,TRBJ1-6,-,ASSVGSSYNSPLH
TRBV18,TRBJ1-1,-,ASSPTGTGNEAF
TRBV6-2/TRBV6-3,TRBJ1-2,-,ASSYLRDTSNYGYT
TRBV4-3,TRBJ2-3,-,ASSQDGVGPDTQY
TRBV24-1,TRBJ2-1,-,ATSAVRTSGSQASYNEQF
TRBV13,TRBJ1-2,-,ASSRESYGYT
TRBV18,TRBJ1-1,-,ASSPDTAEAF
TRBV11-1,TRBJ2-7,-,ASSWTGGTYEQY
TRBV20-1,TRBJ2-7,-,SASPLDRAYEQY
TRBV24-1,TRBJ2-1,-,ATSDPGQGATYNEQF
TRBV10-3,TRBJ2-5,-,AISSSQAGSETQY
TRBV24-1,TRBJ2-1,-,ATSEGGESYNEQF
TRBV4-1,TRBJ2-7,-,ASSPRQGSYEQY
TRBV3-1/TRBV3-2,TRBJ1-4,-,ASSSRRQGGTVKLF
TRBV7-9,TRBJ1-1,-,ASSQRTGEAF
TRBV7-9,TRBJ1-4,-,ASSVSRGTEKLF
TRBV5-6,TRBJ1-1,-,ASYRDTGLNTEAF
TRBV7-2,TRBJ1-4,-,ASSPATGRRKLF
TRBV6-1,TRBJ1-6,-,ASSETGSGSPLH
TRBV29-1,TRBJ2-3,-,SVRDRVDTQY
TRBV9,TRBJ1-2,-,ASSVGGSGQGYGYT
TRBV5-1,TRBJ1-1,-,ASSLVRGSTEAF
TRBV6-5,TRBJ1-2,-,ASSPGTLGYT
TRBV7-2,TRBJ2-7,-,ASSPLGVAGTYEQY
TRBV9,TRBJ1-5,-,ASSVAGSQPQH
TRBV28,TRBJ2-7,-,ASRSAWGGLFYEQY
TRBV5-8,TRBJ2-6,-,ASSLGTGVYSGANVLT
TRBV6-6,TRBJ1-2,-,ASSDRGYGYT
TRBV19,TRBJ2-7,-,ASSRRQGGYEQY
TRBV18,TRBJ2-2,-,ASSPRGPDTGELF
TRBV9,TRBJ1-1,-,ASSKRQGSGNTEAF
TRBV4-3,TRBJ2-3,-,ASSQESGGGLGTDTQY
TRBV2,TRBJ1-2,few,ASSVWAGAGYT
TRBV14,TRBJ1-4,-,ASSQGGIREKLF
TRBV4-2,TRBJ2-2,-,ASSPPGLNTGELF
TRBV7-8,TRBJ2-3,-,ASTNPYRGRTDTQY
TRBV2,TRBJ1-2,once,ASSRDRGNYGYT
TRBV19,TRBJ1-6,-,ASRSTPGGSPLH
TRBV6-5,TRBJ2-1,-,ASSYGQGGQF
TRBV12-3/TRBV12-4,TRBJ2-3,-,ASREGRFTQY
TRBV7-6,TRBJ2-1,-,ASSLGQGSENEQF
TRBV6-5,TRBJ1-1,-,ASSYSITGTKAF
TRBV5-4,TRBJ2-7,-,ASSLDWTGQGNEQY
TRBV19,TRBJ1-1,few,ASSAGFGTEAF
TRBV11-3,TRBJ2-3,-,ASRLAGPHTDTQY
TRBV6-1,TRBJ2-1,-,ASSLVRDYNEQF
TRBV19,TRBJ2-2,-,ASREGNRGLDTGELF
TRBV19,TRBJ1-4,-,ASSIQGAATNEKLF
TRBV12-5,TRBJ2-3,-,ASGKRLAGGLNTQY